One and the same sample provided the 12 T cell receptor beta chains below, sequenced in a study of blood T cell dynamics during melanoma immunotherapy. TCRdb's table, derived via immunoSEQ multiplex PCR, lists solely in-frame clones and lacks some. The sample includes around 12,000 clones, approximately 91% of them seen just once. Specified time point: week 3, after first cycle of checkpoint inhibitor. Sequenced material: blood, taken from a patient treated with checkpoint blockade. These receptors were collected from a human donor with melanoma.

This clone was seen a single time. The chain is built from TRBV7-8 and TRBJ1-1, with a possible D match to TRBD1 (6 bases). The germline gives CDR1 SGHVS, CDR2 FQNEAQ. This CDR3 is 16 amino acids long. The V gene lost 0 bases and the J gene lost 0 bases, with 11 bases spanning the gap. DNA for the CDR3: TGTGCCAGCAGCTTAGCCTCCGGGACAATGAACACTGAAGCTTTCTTT. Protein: CASSLASGTMNTEAFF.

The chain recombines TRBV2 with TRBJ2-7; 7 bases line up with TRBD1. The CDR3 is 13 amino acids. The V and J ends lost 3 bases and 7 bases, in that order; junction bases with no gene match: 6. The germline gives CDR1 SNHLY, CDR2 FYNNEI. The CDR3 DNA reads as TGTGCCAGCAGTGACGTGGGGACAGATGAGCAGTACTTC. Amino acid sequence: CASSDVGTDEQYF. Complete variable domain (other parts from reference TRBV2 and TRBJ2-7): EPEVTQTPSHQVTQMGQEVILRCVPISNHLYFYWYRQILGQKVEFLVSFYNNEISEKSEIFDDQFSVERPDGSNFTLKIRSTKLEDSAMYFCASSDVGTDEQYFGPGTRLTVT.

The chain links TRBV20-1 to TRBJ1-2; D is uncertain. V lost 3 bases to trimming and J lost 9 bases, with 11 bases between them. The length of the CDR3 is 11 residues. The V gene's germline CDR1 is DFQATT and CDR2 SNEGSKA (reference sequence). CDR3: CSASRGGSYTF. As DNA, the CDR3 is TGCAGTGCTAGCAGAGGAGGGAGCTACACCTTC.

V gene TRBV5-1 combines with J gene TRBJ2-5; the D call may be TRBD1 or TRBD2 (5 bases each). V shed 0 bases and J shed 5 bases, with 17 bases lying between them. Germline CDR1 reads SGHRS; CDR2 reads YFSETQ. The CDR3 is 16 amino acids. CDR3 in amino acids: CASSLDGQGEGETQYF. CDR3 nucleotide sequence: TGCGCCAGCAGCTTGGACGGGCAGGGCGAGGGGGAGACCCAGTACTTC.

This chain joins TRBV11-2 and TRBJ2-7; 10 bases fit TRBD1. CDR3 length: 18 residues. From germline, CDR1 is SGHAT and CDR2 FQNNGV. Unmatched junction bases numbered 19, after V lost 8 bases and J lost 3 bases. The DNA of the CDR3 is TGTGCCAGCCTCTGGGCCCGAGGCACCGGGACAGGGGACTACGAGCAGTACTTC. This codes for CASLWARGTGTGDYEQYF. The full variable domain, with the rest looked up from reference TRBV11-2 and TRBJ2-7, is EAGVAQSPRYKIIEKRQSVAFWCNPISGHATLYWYQQILGQGPKLLIQFQNNGVVDDSQLPKDRFSAERLKGVDSTLKIQPAKLEDSAVYLCASLWARGTGTGDYEQYFGPGTRLTVT.

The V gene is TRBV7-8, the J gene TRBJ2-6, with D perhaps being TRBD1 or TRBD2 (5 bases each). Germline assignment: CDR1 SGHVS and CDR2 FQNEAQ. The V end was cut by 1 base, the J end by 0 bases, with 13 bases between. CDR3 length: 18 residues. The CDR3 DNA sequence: TGTGCCAGCAGCTTAGTGGGGACGGCCCGCTCTGGGGCCAACGTCCTGACTTTC. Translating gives CASSLVGTARSGANVLTF.

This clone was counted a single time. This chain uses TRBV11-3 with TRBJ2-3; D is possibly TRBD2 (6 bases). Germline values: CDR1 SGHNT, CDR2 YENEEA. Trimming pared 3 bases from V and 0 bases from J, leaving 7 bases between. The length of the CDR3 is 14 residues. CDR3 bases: TGTGCCAGCAGCTTGAGCGGGAGCACAGATACGCAGTATTTT. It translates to CASSLSGSTDTQYF. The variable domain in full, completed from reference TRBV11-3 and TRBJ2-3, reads EAGVVQSPRYKIIEKKQPVAFWCNPISGHNTLYWYLQNLGQGPELLIRYENEEAVDDSQLPKDRFSAERLKGVDSTLKIQPAELGDSAVYLCASSLSGSTDTQYFGPGTRLTVL.

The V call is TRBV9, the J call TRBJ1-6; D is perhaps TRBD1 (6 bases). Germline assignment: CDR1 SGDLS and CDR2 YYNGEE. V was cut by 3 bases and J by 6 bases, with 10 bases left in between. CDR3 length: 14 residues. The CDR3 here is CASSDRVSNSPLHF. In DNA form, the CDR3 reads TGTGCCAGCAGCGACAGGGTCAGTAATTCACCCCTCCACTTT.

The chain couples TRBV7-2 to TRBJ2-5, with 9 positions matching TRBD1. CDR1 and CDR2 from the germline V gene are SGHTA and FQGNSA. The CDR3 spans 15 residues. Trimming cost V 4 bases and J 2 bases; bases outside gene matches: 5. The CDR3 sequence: CASSSYGTGQETQYF. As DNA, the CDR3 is TGTGCCAGCAGCTCATACGGGACAGGGCAAGAGACCCAGTACTTC.

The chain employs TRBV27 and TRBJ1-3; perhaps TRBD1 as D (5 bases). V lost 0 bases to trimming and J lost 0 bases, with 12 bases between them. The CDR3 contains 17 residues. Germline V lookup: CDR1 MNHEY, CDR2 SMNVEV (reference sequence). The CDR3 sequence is CASSLSGGSSSGNTIYF. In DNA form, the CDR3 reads TGTGCCAGCAGTTTATCGGGGGGGTCAAGCTCTGGAAACACCATATATTTT.

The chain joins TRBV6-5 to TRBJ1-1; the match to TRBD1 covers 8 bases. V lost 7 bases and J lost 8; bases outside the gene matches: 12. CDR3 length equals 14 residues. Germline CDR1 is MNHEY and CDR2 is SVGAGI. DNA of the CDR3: TGTGCCAGCATCAAACCAGGGGGCGGGAGAGAAGCTTTCTTT. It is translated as CASIKPGGGREAFF.

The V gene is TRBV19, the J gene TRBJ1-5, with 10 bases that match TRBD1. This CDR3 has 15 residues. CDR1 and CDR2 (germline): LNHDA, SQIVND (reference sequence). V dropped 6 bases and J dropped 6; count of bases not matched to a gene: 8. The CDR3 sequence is CASSEDRGLGQPQHF. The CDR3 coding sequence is TGTGCCAGTAGCGAAGACAGGGGGCTGGGTCAGCCCCAGCATTTT.